This T cell receptor (beta chain) is from a study of blood T cell repertoires in COVID-19. As for the study in general: T cells, B-cell-depleted T cells, or PBMCs provided the cDNA or gDNA that served as material.

In the original workflow: Amplifying reference gene primers gave estimates of nucleated cell counts. Clones were sequenced by immunoSEQ multiplex PCR, and TCRdb holds only the in-frame ones, with some missing. V, J and clone size are those of that table, while D and trimming were read from the DNA. The repertoire holds roughly 100,000 clones, around 84% seen once, with 15% to 17% in the top ten. The CDR3 runs 15 residues. Germline V gene sequence: CDR1 MGHRA, CDR2 YSYEKL. The junction had 8 bases not matched to a gene; V was cut back by 2 bases and J by 8 bases. The sequence came from a woman of 80 years or more with acute or convalescent COVID-19. V gene TRBV4-1 combines with J gene TRBJ1-4, with 7 bases that match TRBD1. The specimen was peripheral blood. CDR3 nucleotides: TGCGCCAGCAGCCAACCCGACAGGGACGGAGAAAAACTGTTTTTT. The encoded protein is CASSQPDRDGEKLFF.